This T cell receptor (beta chain) was sequenced for a study of cytomegalovirus exposure and HLA in healthy donors. The PCR contained 60 Vbeta and 13 Jbeta primers. Sequencing was performed with immunoSEQ multiplex PCR; in TCRdb, only in-frame clones are kept and a portion is missing. The sample has approximately 210,000 clones, roughly 82% seen once. These donors, healthy bone marrow donors, were studied. The germline V gene encodes CDR1 SGHAT and CDR2 FQNNGV. Trimming took 5 bases from V and 4 from J, leaving 20 bases between them. This CDR3 has 16 amino acids. Study results and caveats: Per a prior analysis, the majority of TCR beta V segments were productive roughly 87% or roughly 30% of the time. Common viral pathogens (according to a later analysis) appeared linked to several of the most significant clusters.

Turning to this clone: The antigen is unknown.

This chain joins TRBV11-2 and TRBJ1-2; weak D call: TRBD1 (5 bases). What was sequenced was PBMCs. The sequence was collected from a man aged 35 to 55 in good health and CMV-seropositive. Here the CDR3 reads CASSLGGSLPGYGYTF. Here the CDR3 DNA reads TGTGCCAGCAGCCTTGGGGGGTCACTACCTGGCTATGGCTACACCTTC. The entire variable domain, with the rest obtained from reference TRBV11-2 and TRBJ1-2, is as follows: EAGVAQSPRYKIIEKRQSVAFWCNPISGHATLYWYQQILGQGPKLLIQFQNNGVVDDSQLPKDRFSAERLKGVDSTLKIQPAKLEDSAVYLCASSLGGSLPGYGYTFGSGTRLTVV.